Listed below are T cell receptor beta chains from one sample, sequenced in a study of blood T cell repertoires in COVID-19. Profiling relied on immunoSEQ multiplex PCR, and the TCRdb table lists in-frame clones only, not all of them. There are fewer than 250,000 clones in the sample; roughly 88% occur only once, and about 2.1% lies in the top ten. Sequenced sample: PBMCs or T cells enriched from blood (not recorded which). The receptors were gathered from a woman between 50 and 59 years old who had recovered from COVID-19. The CDR3 runs from the conserved cysteine through the conserved F or W. D genes are given only for firm matches. Clone size, where shown, is once, few, many, or a class for clones that have expanded.

V gene: TRBV10-3
clone size: .
D gene: TRBD1
J gene: TRBJ1-5
CDR3 length: 15
CDR3 protein: CAISEWGQDNQPQHF
CDR3 DNA: TGTGCCATCAGTGAGTGGGGACAGGACAATCAGCCCCAGCATTTT

V gene: TRBV7-2
clone size: few
D gene: .
J gene: TRBJ1-3
CDR3 length: 14
CDR3 protein: CASRSGVRGNTIYF
CDR3 DNA: TGTGCCAGCAGATCGGGGGTACGAGGAAACACCATATATTTT

V gene: TRBV19
clone size: once
D gene: .
J gene: TRBJ2-2
CDR3 length: 13
CDR3 protein: CASSITRSGELFF
CDR3 DNA: TGTGCCAGTAGTATAACTAGGTCCGGGGAGCTGTTTTTT

V gene: TRBV5-1
clone size: .
D gene: TRBD1
J gene: TRBJ1-2
CDR3 length: 15
CDR3 protein: CASRSEDRGTYGYTF
CDR3 DNA: TGCGCCAGCAGATCAGAGGACAGGGGCACCTATGGCTACACCTTC

V gene: TRBV4-2
clone size: .
D gene: .
J gene: TRBJ1-2
CDR3 length: 17
CDR3 protein: CASSQDSSRLAGYGYTF
CDR3 DNA: TGTGCCAGCAGCCAAGATTCATCGAGGCTTGCTGGGTATGGCTACACCTTC

V gene: TRBV11-3
clone size: .
D gene: .
J gene: TRBJ2-7
CDR3 length: 15
CDR3 protein: CASSLFAGGVDEQYF
CDR3 DNA: TGTGCCAGCAGCTTATTCGCGGGTGGAGTCGATGAGCAGTACTTC

V gene: TRBV4-1
clone size: medium-sized
D gene: TRBD1
J gene: TRBJ1-4
CDR3 length: 17
CDR3 protein: CASSPGQGAAYYEKLFF
CDR3 DNA: TGCGCCAGCAGCCCCGGACAGGGGGCGGCTTACTATGAAAAACTGTTTTTT

V gene: TRBV6-1
clone size: .
D gene: .
J gene: TRBJ2-3
CDR3 length: 13
CDR3 protein: CASSELERATQYF
CDR3 DNA: TGTGCCAGCAGTGAATTAGAGAGGGCAACGCAGTATTTT

V gene: TRBV29-1
clone size: .
D gene: TRBD1
J gene: TRBJ1-2
CDR3 length: 13
CDR3 protein: CSVLEPQGAGYTF
CDR3 DNA: TGCAGCGTTCTCGAACCACAGGGGGCCGGCTACACCTTC

V gene: TRBV6-5
clone size: .
D gene: .
J gene: TRBJ2-7
CDR3 length: 11
CDR3 protein: CASSYEYEQYF
CDR3 DNA: TGTGCCAGCAGTTACGAGTACGAGCAGTACTTC

V gene: TRBV29-1
clone size: once
D gene: .
J gene: TRBJ1-1
CDR3 length: 14
CDR3 protein: CSAQTHGGFPEAFF
CDR3 DNA: TGCAGCGCTCAAACACACGGGGGTTTTCCTGAAGCTTTCTTT

V gene: TRBV7-8
clone size: .
D gene: .
J gene: TRBJ2-4
CDR3 length: 17
CDR3 protein: CASSLGYRGAAKNIQYF
CDR3 DNA: TGTGCCAGCAGCTTAGGGTATAGGGGCGCCGCCAAAAACATTCAGTACTTC

V gene: TRBV19
clone size: .
D gene: .
J gene: TRBJ1-2
CDR3 length: 16
CDR3 protein: CASSTSAGRANYGYTF
CDR3 DNA: TGTGCCAGTAGTACCTCCGCGGGGCGCGCTAACTATGGCTACACCTTC

V gene: TRBV7-2
clone size: once
D gene: .
J gene: TRBJ1-4
CDR3 length: 17
CDR3 protein: CASTKRGNWKSGEKLFF
CDR3 DNA: TGTGCCAGCACTAAAAGAGGGAATTGGAAGAGCGGTGAAAAACTGTTTTTT

V gene: TRBV28
clone size: .
D gene: .
J gene: TRBJ1-1
CDR3 length: 14
CDR3 protein: CASSLWQLNTEAFF
CDR3 DNA: TGTGCCAGCAGTTTATGGCAGTTGAACACTGAAGCTTTCTTT

V gene: TRBV11-3
clone size: .
D gene: TRBD2
J gene: TRBJ2-2
CDR3 length: 15
CDR3 protein: CASSDLAGSTGELFF
CDR3 DNA: TGTGCCAGCAGCGACCTAGCGGGATCAACCGGGGAGCTGTTTTTT

V gene: TRBV5-4
clone size: .
D gene: TRBD2
J gene: TRBJ2-1
CDR3 length: 15
CDR3 protein: CASSLETSGYNEQFF
CDR3 DNA: TGTGCCAGCAGCTTGGAGACTAGCGGGTACAATGAGCAGTTCTTC

V gene: TRBV2
clone size: .
D gene: .
J gene: TRBJ1-5
CDR3 length: 14
CDR3 protein: CASSDGPSGQPQHF
CDR3 DNA: TGTGCCAGCAGTGATGGTCCGTCGGGTCAGCCCCAGCATTTT

V gene: TRBV5-6
clone size: .
D gene: TRBD2
J gene: TRBJ2-1
CDR3 length: 16
CDR3 protein: CASSQGLAGAPAEQFF
CDR3 DNA: TGTGCCAGCAGCCAAGGACTAGCGGGAGCCCCCGCGGAGCAGTTCTTC

V gene: TRBV5-1
clone size: .
D gene: TRBD1
J gene: TRBJ1-1
CDR3 length: 18
CDR3 protein: CASSPGTGAWMANTEAFF
CDR3 DNA: TGCGCCAGCAGCCCCGGGACAGGGGCTTGGATGGCGAACACTGAAGCTTTCTTT

V gene: TRBV7-2
clone size: .
D gene: TRBD2
J gene: TRBJ2-7
CDR3 length: 16
CDR3 protein: CASSLELAGGPYEQYF
CDR3 DNA: TGTGCCAGCAGCTTAGAACTAGCGGGAGGGCCCTACGAGCAGTACTTC

V gene: TRBV7-9
clone size: .
D gene: TRBD2
J gene: TRBJ2-3
CDR3 length: 16
CDR3 protein: CASRPTSGTSTDTQYF
CDR3 DNA: TGTGCCAGCAGACCGACTAGCGGAACTAGCACAGATACGCAGTATTTT

V gene: TRBV11-3
clone size: .
D gene: TRBD2
J gene: TRBJ2-2
CDR3 length: 15
CDR3 protein: CASSLALAGSGELFF
CDR3 DNA: TGTGCCAGCAGCTTAGCCCTAGCGGGATCCGGGGAGCTGTTTTTT

V gene: TRBV19
clone size: .
D gene: TRBD2
J gene: TRBJ2-7
CDR3 length: 19
CDR3 protein: CASSRGIPRIAGGLYEQYF
CDR3 DNA: TGTGCCAGTAGTCGGGGGATTCCTCGAATAGCGGGAGGACTCTACGAGCAGTACTTC

V gene: TRBV18
clone size: .
D gene: .
J gene: TRBJ1-3
CDR3 length: 15
CDR3 protein: CASSPEQGRRNTIYF
CDR3 DNA: TGTGCCAGCTCACCGGAACAGGGAAGGAGAAACACCATATATTTT

V gene: TRBV6-5
clone size: .
D gene: .
J gene: TRBJ2-5
CDR3 length: 12
CDR3 protein: CASSQAQETQYF
CDR3 DNA: TGTGCCAGCAGTCAGGCTCAAGAGACCCAGTACTTC

V gene: TRBV15
clone size: .
D gene: TRBD1
J gene: TRBJ2-2
CDR3 length: 14
CDR3 protein: CATSRDRGSGELFF
CDR3 DNA: TGTGCCACCAGCAGGGACAGGGGATCTGGGGAGCTGTTTTTT

V gene: TRBV27
clone size: .
D gene: .
J gene: TRBJ1-4
CDR3 length: 17
CDR3 protein: CASSRAGGQPLPEKLFF
CDR3 DNA: TGTGCCAGCAGTCGCGCGGGGGGCCAACCACTGCCCGAAAAACTGTTTTTT

V gene: TRBV6-5
clone size: .
D gene: TRBD1
J gene: TRBJ1-6
CDR3 length: 15
CDR3 protein: CASREGQRYNSPLHF
CDR3 DNA: TGTGCCAGCAGGGAGGGACAGCGCTATAATTCACCCCTCCACTTT

V gene: TRBV6-5
clone size: .
D gene: TRBD2
J gene: TRBJ2-3
CDR3 length: 14
CDR3 protein: CASTMEREGDTQYF
CDR3 DNA: TGTGCCAGCACGATGGAGCGGGAGGGTGATACGCAGTATTTT

V gene: TRBV3-1/TRBV3-2
clone size: .
D gene: TRBD2
J gene: TRBJ2-1
CDR3 length: 17
CDR3 protein: CASSQDMGGGPYNEQFF
CDR3 DNA: TGTGCCAGCAGCCAAGATATGGGGGGAGGGCCCTACAATGAGCAGTTCTTC

V gene: TRBV7-2
clone size: once
D gene: .
J gene: TRBJ2-1
CDR3 length: 16
CDR3 protein: CASSGGGGKSYNEQFF
CDR3 DNA: TGTGCCAGCAGCGGGGGAGGGGGGAAATCCTACAATGAGCAGTTCTTC

V gene: TRBV10-3
clone size: .
D gene: .
J gene: TRBJ1-5
CDR3 length: 13
CDR3 protein: CAISVRSNQPQHF
CDR3 DNA: TGTGCCATCAGCGTGAGGAGCAATCAGCCCCAGCATTTT

V gene: TRBV14
clone size: .
D gene: .
J gene: TRBJ2-1
CDR3 length: 15
CDR3 protein: CASSQRTGTYNEQFF
CDR3 DNA: TGTGCCAGCAGCCAAAGGACGGGGACCTACAATGAGCAGTTCTTC

V gene: TRBV12-5
clone size: .
D gene: .
J gene: TRBJ1-2
CDR3 length: 13
CDR3 protein: CASGLVVQRGYTF
CDR3 DNA: TGTGCTAGTGGTTTGGTGGTGCAGAGGGGCTACACCTTC

V gene: TRBV19
clone size: few
D gene: TRBD2
J gene: TRBJ2-5
CDR3 length: 16
CDR3 protein: CASSTPGTSLQETQYF
CDR3 DNA: TGTGCCAGTAGTACCCCCGGGACTAGCCTCCAAGAGACCCAGTACTTC

V gene: TRBV19
clone size: .
D gene: TRBD2
J gene: TRBJ2-3
CDR3 length: 17
CDR3 protein: CASSMGRNSGSLDTQYF
CDR3 DNA: TGTGCCAGTAGTATGGGGAGGAATAGCGGGAGCCTAGATACGCAGTATTTT

V gene: TRBV6-6
clone size: .
D gene: TRBD2
J gene: TRBJ2-7
CDR3 length: 18
CDR3 protein: CASSPPRGSLAGIYEQYF
CDR3 DNA: TGTGCCAGCAGTCCACCGAGGGGGAGTCTAGCGGGCATCTACGAGCAGTACTTC

V gene: TRBV28
clone size: once
D gene: .
J gene: TRBJ1-4
CDR3 length: 15
CDR3 protein: CASSLLAAVNEKLFF
CDR3 DNA: TGTGCCAGCAGTTTACTTGCGGCGGTGAATGAAAAACTGTTTTTT

V gene: TRBV7-2
clone size: .
D gene: TRBD1
J gene: TRBJ1-5
CDR3 length: 16
CDR3 protein: CASSPLGGQGVQPQHF
CDR3 DNA: TGTGCCAGCAGCCCCCTCGGGGGACAGGGTGTTCAGCCCCAGCATTTT

V gene: TRBV4-3
clone size: .
D gene: TRBD2
J gene: TRBJ2-3
CDR3 length: 17
CDR3 protein: CASSQVGVAGGADTQYF
CDR3 DNA: TGCGCCAGCAGCCAAGTCGGAGTTGCGGGGGGGGCAGATACGCAGTATTTT

V gene: TRBV5-6
clone size: .
D gene: TRBD1
J gene: TRBJ1-1
CDR3 length: 16
CDR3 protein: CASSDRGKGMNTEAFF
CDR3 DNA: TGTGCCAGCAGCGACAGGGGAAAGGGGATGAACACTGAAGCTTTCTTT

V gene: TRBV27
clone size: .
D gene: .
J gene: TRBJ1-2
CDR3 length: 13
CDR3 protein: CASMSGLGYGYTF
CDR3 DNA: TGTGCCAGCATGTCAGGACTAGGCTATGGCTACACCTTC

V gene: TRBV6-1
clone size: .
D gene: TRBD1
J gene: TRBJ1-2
CDR3 length: 14
CDR3 protein: CASSEATGGYGYTF
CDR3 DNA: TGTGCCAGCAGTGAAGCGACAGGGGGCTATGGCTACACCTTC

V gene: TRBV5-4
clone size: .
D gene: .
J gene: TRBJ2-7
CDR3 length: 15
CDR3 protein: CASSLGDGRGNEQYF
CDR3 DNA: TGTGCCAGCAGCTTGGGGGATGGAAGGGGGAATGAGCAGTACTTC

V gene: TRBV30
clone size: .
D gene: .
J gene: TRBJ1-2
CDR3 length: 14
CDR3 protein: CAWALRGRAHLLAF
CDR3 DNA: TGTGCCTGGGCTCTAAGGGGGAGGGCCCATCTTTTGGCCTTC

V gene: TRBV19
clone size: .
D gene: TRBD2
J gene: TRBJ2-2
CDR3 length: 15
CDR3 protein: CASRVAGAGTGELFF
CDR3 DNA: TGTGCCAGTCGGGTAGCGGGAGCAGGCACCGGGGAGCTGTTTTTT

V gene: TRBV18
clone size: .
D gene: .
J gene: TRBJ1-2
CDR3 length: 13
CDR3 protein: CASSPRENYGYTF
CDR3 DNA: TGTGCCAGCTCACCCCGGGAGAACTATGGCTACACCTTC

V gene: TRBV5-4
clone size: once
D gene: TRBD2
J gene: TRBJ2-1
CDR3 length: 16
CDR3 protein: CASSSGTSGRATEQFF
CDR3 DNA: TGTGCCAGCAGCTCGGGGACTAGCGGGAGGGCCACTGAGCAGTTCTTC

V gene: TRBV7-2
clone size: once
D gene: TRBD1
J gene: TRBJ2-7
CDR3 length: 16
CDR3 protein: CASSPTRTGVGYEQYF
CDR3 DNA: TGTGCCAGCAGCCCAACGAGGACAGGGGTCGGTTACGAGCAGTACTTC